Described below is a single T cell receptor (beta chain) sequence and its context. Its antigen is not identified. Compared with germline, one end of the junction differs, possibly owing to a read error. Starting material of about 480 ng total RNA yielded TCR beta cDNA via a constant-region primer. The TCR beta library was amplified through three nested multiplex PCR rounds in a modified ARM-PCR procedure. Forward primers for TRBV1-TRBV30 and a C-beta reverse primer served the first two PCR rounds, at 10 cycles each. TCRdb fed the multiplex PCR reads into MiXCR, producing one record per CDR3 protein. The sample lists about 310,000 distinct CDR3 sequences, about 60% occurring once. The entry originates in a study of tumor-infiltrating lymphocytes in primary liver carcinoma. General study results and limits: There was no comparison of CD4+ and CD8+ repertoires, as samples were bulk unsorted.

They got blood RNA out of unsorted whole blood and also pulled out germline DNA. The patients lived with chronic HBV infection and had not yet received any treatment. CDR1 is MNHEY and CDR2 is SVGAGI in the germline V gene. The CDR3 sequence is 14 residues long. The sequence came from a man in his forties with primary liver carcinoma and hepatitis B virus infection. V usage is TRBV6-5 and J usage is TRBJ2-5; D uncertain. Sequencing was performed on peripheral blood. The CDR3 DNA follows: TGTGCCAGCGGTTACTTGAACGGCCAAGAGACCCAGTACTTC. It is translated as CASGYLNGQETQYF.